Presented here are 23 T cell receptor beta chains from one specimen sequenced in a study of cytomegalovirus exposure and HLA in healthy donors. Use of 60 Vbeta and 13 Jbeta primers characterized the PCR. Sequencing used immunoSEQ multiplex PCR; TCRdb keeps in-frame clones, though not all of them. The sample lists about 160,000 clones; less than 90% were seen once. Material: PBMCs. These receptors all come from a woman aged 18-29 years in good health and CMV-seronegative.

This clone turned up a few times. The rearrangement links TRBV6-1 to TRBJ1-3; the match to TRBD1 covers 10 bases. The ends lost 9 bases at V and 9 bases at J; junction bases unmatched: 5. Germline loops: CDR1 MNHNS, CDR2 SASEGT. The CDR3 is 12 amino acids. CDR3 DNA sequence: TGTGCCAGGGGGACAGGGGAAACCACCATATATTTT. It translates to CARGTGETTIYF.

In its sample, this clone was seen once. The V gene is TRBV30, the J gene TRBJ2-5, with 11 positions matching TRBD2. CDR3 length: 13 amino acids. Trimming removed 3 bases from V and 5 bases from J; junction bases left unmatched: 2. Germline CDR1 and CDR2: GTSNPN and SVGIG (reference sequence). The CDR3 loop is CAWSVAGGETQYF. CDR3 DNA sequence: TGTGCCTGGAGCGTAGCGGGAGGGGAGACCCAGTACTTC. Together with reference TRBV30 and TRBJ2-5, the CDR3 gives the full variable domain: SQTIHQWPATLVQPVGSPLSLECTVEGTSNPNLYWYRQAAGRGLQLLFYSVGIGQISSEVPQNLSASRPQDRQFILSSKKLLLSDSGFYLCAWSVAGGETQYFGPGTRLLVL.

V gene TRBV6-5 combines with J gene TRBJ1-2; 10 bases are shared with TRBD1. The CDR3 loop spans 15 amino acids. V lost 5 bases, J lost 2 bases, and 5 bases stayed unmatched. Germline V gives CDR1 MNHEY, CDR2 SVGAGI. CDR3 loop: CASSPTGGANYGYTF. CDR3 DNA: TGTGCCAGCAGTCCGACAGGGGGCGCGAACTATGGCTACACCTTC.

V is TRBV15 and J is TRBJ2-1; TRBD1 matches at 8 bases. The CDR3 sequence is 15 residues long. Germline V gives CDR1 LNHNV, CDR2 YYDKDF (reference sequence). V lost 6 bases to trimming and J lost 1 base; unmatched junction nucleotides: 5. CDR3 residues: CATRHRDRSYNEQFF. DNA for the CDR3: TGTGCCACCAGACACCGGGACAGGTCCTACAATGAGCAGTTCTTC.

This clone was detected once. Because the CDR3 is missing its conserved closing phenylalanine or tryptophan, this is likely a read error. This chain joins TRBV28 and TRBJ1-5; the D gene is possibly TRBD1 (5 bases). The CDR3 loop spans 14 amino acids. V was cut by 6 bases and J by 9 bases, with 18 bases left in between. Germline V CDR1 and CDR2: MDHEN, SYDVKM. The CDR3 sequence is CASSPAQERAPQHL. CDR3 nucleotide sequence: TGTGCCAGCAGCCCTGCACAGGAAAGAGCGCCCCAGCATCTT.

The chain is built from TRBV6-5 and TRBJ1-1; TRBD1 agrees at 7 bases. There are 16 residues in the CDR3. Germline CDR1 MNHEY, CDR2 SVGAGI. The V segment lost 4 bases and the J segment 5 bases; nucleotides outside the gene matches: 13. Written as DNA, the CDR3 is TGTGCCAGCAGTTCTCCACAGGGGCCAGGTGGAACTGAAGCTTTCTTT. Protein: CASSSPQGPGGTEAFF.

This clone was seen a handful of times. The genes are TRBV19 and TRBJ1-6; TRBD1 is a possible D gene (5 bases). Per the germline V gene, CDR1 is LNHDA and CDR2 is SQIVND (reference sequence). The V and J ends lost 3 bases and 10 bases respectively, with 16 bases between them. This CDR3 contains 15 residues. CDR3 nucleotides: TGTGCCAGTAGTATCGGGGGAAATAAGGAGTCACCCCTCCACTTT. It codes for CASSIGGNKESPLHF.

The V call is TRBV18, the J call TRBJ2-7; weak D call: TRBD2 (5 bases). Germline V CDR1 and CDR2: KGHSH, LQKENI. Trimming removed 4 bases from V and 5 bases from J, with 12 bases in between. The CDR3 is 13 residues long. In DNA form, the CDR3 reads TGTGCCAGCTCACGGGAGAGGGAAAACGAGCAGTACTTC. As protein: CASSRERENEQYF.

This chain joins TRBV5-8 and TRBJ2-3; D is undetermined. Trimming cost V 2 bases and J 4 bases, with 5 bases left between them. Germline V gene lookup returns CDR1 SGHTS and CDR2 YDEGEE. This CDR3 has 12 amino acids. The CDR3 spells CASSLASDTQYF. In nucleotides, the CDR3 is TGTGCCAGCAGCTTAGCTTCAGATACGCAGTATTTT.

The chain couples TRBV27 to TRBJ1-5, with a weak D call TRBD1 (6 bases). Germline-derived CDR1 and CDR2 are MNHEY and SMNVEV (reference sequence). V was pared by 3 bases and J by 1 base, with 10 bases between. This CDR3 region has 15 residues. CDR3 DNA: TGTGCCAGCAGTTTCACAGGGTTGAGCAATCAGCCCCAGCATTTT. Translated, it gives CASSFTGLSNQPQHF.

The chain joins TRBV7-6 to TRBJ2-7, with TRBD1 matching 8 bases. Per the germline V gene, CDR1 is SGHVS and CDR2 is FNYEAQ. The CDR3 consists of 13 residues. V shed 2 bases, J shed 7 bases, and the junction held 4 bases outside the gene matches. The CDR3 DNA follows: TGTGCCAGCAGCTTATTTGGACAGGGTGAGCAGTACTTC. Amino acids: CASSLFGQGEQYF.

The sample holds one count of this clone. This chain links TRBV30 with TRBJ1-3, with D possibly matching TRBD1 (5 bases). CDR1 is GTSNPN, CDR2 SVGIG, per germline (reference sequence). This CDR3 is built from 15 residues. Deletions cut 5 bases from V and 0 bases from J, with 14 bases between. The DNA of the CDR3 is TGTGCCTGGGGGCCCGGCAGGGCCTCTGGAAACACCATATATTTT. Translated: CAWGPGRASGNTIYF. Variable domain in full (rest from reference TRBV30 and TRBJ1-3): SQTIHQWPATLVQPVGSPLSLECTVEGTSNPNLYWYRQAAGRGLQLLFYSVGIGQISSEVPQNLSASRPQDRQFILSSKKLLLSDSGFYLCAWGPGRASGNTIYFGEGSWLTVV.

The chain is built from TRBV6-5 and TRBJ2-7; D ambiguous. V shed 0 bases and J shed 1 base, with 10 bases lying between them. Germline CDR1 reads MNHEY; CDR2 reads SVGAGI. The CDR3 sequence is 15 residues long. The CDR3 region has the DNA TGTGCCAGCAGTTACTCTGCCAGATTTTCCTACGAGCAGTACTTC. Translated: CASSYSARFSYEQYF.

The gene calls are TRBV2 and TRBJ2-7; TRBD2 matches at 15 bases. Germline V gene lookup returns CDR1 SNHLY and CDR2 FYNNEI. The CDR3 loop spans 18 amino acids. V shed 9 bases, J shed 3 bases, and the junction held 15 bases outside the gene matches. The CDR3 DNA reads TGTGCCAGTCACCCCGGACTAGCGGGAGGGCTATACATCTACGAGCAGTACTTC. Protein: CASHPGLAGGLYIYEQYF.

This sequence joins TRBV10-1 and TRBJ2-3; D remains ambiguous. V lost 0 bases and J 3 bases, leaving 7 bases between the germline ends. Germline CDR1 reads WNHNN; CDR2 reads SYGVQD (reference sequence). This CDR3 is 14 amino acids long. CDR3 region: CASSESEHTDTQYF. The CDR3 region has the DNA TGCGCCAGCAGTGAGTCTGAGCATACAGATACGCAGTATTTT.

This sequence joins TRBV2 and TRBJ1-1; no definite D call. V lost 4 bases and J lost 3, with 9 bases in between. There are 13 residues in the CDR3. Germline CDR1 is SNHLY and CDR2 is FYNNEI. The CDR3 nucleotides are TGTGCCAGCAGTGGTCAGGAGGACACTGAAGCTTTCTTT. Its translation is CASSGQEDTEAFF.

V is TRBV7-8 and J is TRBJ2-7, with D possibly TRBD2 on 6 matching bases. This CDR3 has 16 residues. V was pared by 4 bases and J by 1 base, with 17 bases between. CDR1 SGHVS and CDR2 FQNEAQ come from the germline V gene. CDR3 sequence: CASSSLGGVTSYEQYF. In DNA, the CDR3 is TGTGCCAGCAGCTCACTAGGCGGGGTTACATCCTACGAGCAGTACTTC.

This clone was observed a few times. The V gene is TRBV9, the J gene TRBJ2-5, with D possibly being TRBD2 (6 bases). This CDR3 has 12 residues. The germline CDR1 and CDR2 sequences are SGDLS and YYNGEE. Between the trimmed V and J ends, which lost 4 bases and 9 bases, there was a span of 13 bases. CDR3 sequence: CASSLWEVPQYF. CDR3 DNA: TGTGCCAGCAGCCTATGGGAGGTCCCCCAGTACTTC.

This chain links TRBV19 with TRBJ2-7, with TRBD1 matching 10 bases. Losses at the gene ends were 6 bases for V and 1 base for J; bases not matched to a gene: 9. This CDR3 is 16 amino acids long. CDR1 is LNHDA, CDR2 SQIVND, per germline (reference sequence). The CDR3 sequence: CASSPRTGGESYEQYF. In DNA form, the CDR3 reads TGTGCCAGTAGCCCAAGGACAGGGGGTGAATCCTACGAGCAGTACTTC.

This clone was observed a few times. The chain combines TRBV29-1 with TRBJ2-5, with 7 bases aligning to TRBD2. CDR3 length equals 14 residues. J lost 7 bases, V lost 1 base, and 9 bases had no gene match. From germline, CDR1 is SQVTM and CDR2 ANQGSEA. In DNA, the CDR3 is TGCAGCGTTGAAGCCCAGGGAGGGGAGGGGACCCAGTACTTC. This codes for CSVEAQGGEGTQYF. Looking up the rest from reference TRBV29-1 and TRBJ2-5 gives the full variable domain: SAVISQKPSRDICQRGTSLTIQCQVDSQVTMMFWYRQQPGQSLTLIATANQGSEATYESGFVIDKFPISRPNLTFSTLTVSNMSPEDSSIYLCSVEAQGGEGTQYFGPGTRLLVL.

The chain combines TRBV27 with TRBJ2-1; 7 nucleotides agree with TRBD1. Germline assignment: CDR1 MNHEY and CDR2 SMNVEV (reference sequence). This CDR3 has 15 residues. V shed 6 bases, J shed 4 bases, and the junction held 9 bases outside the gene matches. The CDR3 here is CASRFFGTEYNEQFF. Written as DNA, the CDR3 is TGTGCCAGCAGATTCTTCGGGACAGAGTACAATGAGCAGTTCTTC.

The V and J genes are TRBV19 and TRBJ1-2; 8 positions match TRBD1. The CDR3 sequence is 14 residues long. The trim removed 7 bases at V and 5 bases at J, leaving 9 bases unmatched. Germline V gene lookup returns CDR1 LNHDA and CDR2 SQIVND (reference sequence). The CDR3 sequence is CASTPDREYYGYTF. CDR3 DNA: TGTGCCAGTACCCCGGACAGGGAATATTATGGCTACACCTTC.

The chain recombines TRBV7-9 with TRBJ2-7, with 8 bases aligning to TRBD1. Looked up from germline, CDR1 is SEHNR and CDR2 is FQNEAQ (reference sequence). The CDR3 sequence is 14 residues long. V shed 5 bases and J 1 base; nucleotides not matched to a gene: 4. The CDR3 DNA reads TGTGCCAGCAGCCCCAGGACAGGGTCCTACGAGCAGTACTTC. It codes for CASSPRTGSYEQYF.